A single sample gave rise to the 3 T cell receptor beta chains below, sequenced in a study of monozygotic twins with inflammatory bowel disease. For each CDR3 protein, TCRdb gives one entry from its re-call of the 5' RACE reads, without DNA. The sample data list over 150,000 distinct CDR3 sequences. The source material was blood. All receptors derive from a human donor with ulcerative colitis or Crohn's disease, or a healthy co-twin of an affected twin (not recorded which).

This rearrangement joins TRBV20-1 to TRBJ2-1; absent DNA, TCRdb's TRBD1 call cannot be checked. In germline, CDR1 is DFQATT, CDR2 SNEGSKA (reference sequence). The CDR3 contains 12 residues. The CDR3 loop reads CSAGARLNEQFF.

This sequence joins TRBV7-7 and TRBJ2-7. The CDR3 is 14 residues long. The germline V gene has CDR1 SSHAT and CDR2 FNYEAQ (reference sequence). This CDR3 is CASSLADGFYEQYF.

The chain has TRBV4-1 and TRBJ2-7; lacking DNA, the TRBD2 call made by TCRdb goes unchecked. The germline V gene encodes CDR1 MGHRA and CDR2 YSYEKL. This CDR3 is built from 15 residues. CDR3 amino acids: CASSPTLAGDYEQYF.